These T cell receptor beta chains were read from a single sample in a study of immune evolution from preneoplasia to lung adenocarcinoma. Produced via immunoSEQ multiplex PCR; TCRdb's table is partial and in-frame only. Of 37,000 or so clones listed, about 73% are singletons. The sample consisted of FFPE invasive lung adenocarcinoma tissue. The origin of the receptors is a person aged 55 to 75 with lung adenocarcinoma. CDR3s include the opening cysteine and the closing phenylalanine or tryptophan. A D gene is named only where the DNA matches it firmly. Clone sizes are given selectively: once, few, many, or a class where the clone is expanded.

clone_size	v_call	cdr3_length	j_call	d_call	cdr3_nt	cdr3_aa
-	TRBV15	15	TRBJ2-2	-	TGTGCCACCAGCAGGGAATCTAGCCCCACCGGGGAGCTGTTTTTT	CATSRESSPTGELFF
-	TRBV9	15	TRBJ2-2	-	TGTGCCAGCAGCGTAGTGGATGGAAACACCGGGGAGCTGTTTTTT	CASSVVDGNTGELFF
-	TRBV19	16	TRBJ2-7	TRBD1	TGTGCCAGTAGTAGAAGGGGGACAGGGGGTCGTAACGAGCAGTACTTC	CASSRRGTGGRNEQYF
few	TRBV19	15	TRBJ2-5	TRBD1	TGTGCCAGCCAGAACCGGGACAGAATTCAAGAGACCCAGTACTTC	CASQNRDRIQETQYF
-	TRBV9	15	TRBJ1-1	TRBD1	TGTGCCAGCAGCGTAGAGGGGAGGGGGCTCACTGAAGCTTTCTTT	CASSVEGRGLTEAFF
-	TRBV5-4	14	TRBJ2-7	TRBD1	TGTGCCAGCAGCGTGGGCGGGACAGGGTCGATGCGGTACTTC	CASSVGGTGSMRYF
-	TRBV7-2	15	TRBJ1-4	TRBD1	TGTGCCAGCAGCACAGGACAGGTTAAGGGAGAAAAACTGTTTTTT	CASSTGQVKGEKLFF
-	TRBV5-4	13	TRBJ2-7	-	TGTGCCAGCAGCTTAGGATACTCCTACGAGCAGTACTTC	CASSLGYSYEQYF
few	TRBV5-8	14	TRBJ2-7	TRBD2	TGTGCCAGCCCGACTAGCGGGAGGTTCTACGAGCAGTACTTC	CASPTSGRFYEQYF
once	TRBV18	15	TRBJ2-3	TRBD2	TGTGCCAGCTCACTAGCGGGAGGCGACACAGATACGCAGTATTTT	CASSLAGGDTDTQYF
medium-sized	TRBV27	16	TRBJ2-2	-	TGTGCCAGCAGTCGCTTCGGGACCACAGCCCCCGGGGAGCTGTTTTTT	CASSRFGTTAPGELFF
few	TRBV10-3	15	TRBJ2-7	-	TGTGCCATCGCGTTCGGCGCTAGCGACTACTACGAGCAGTACTTC	CAIAFGASDYYEQYF
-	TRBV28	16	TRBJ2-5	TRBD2	TGTGCCAGCAAGAGTAGCGGGAGGGCCCTACAAGAGACCCAGTACTTC	CASKSSGRALQETQYF
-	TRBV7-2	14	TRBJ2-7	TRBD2	TGTGCCAGCAGCTCATCTAGCGGGGCCTACGAGCAGTACTTC	CASSSSSGAYEQYF
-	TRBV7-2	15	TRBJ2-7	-	TGTGCCAGCAGGCTTTCCGCGCACGGTTCCTACGAGCAGTACTTC	CASRLSAHGSYEQYF
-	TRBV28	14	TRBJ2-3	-	TGTGCCAGCAGCACACAGGGCAGAACAGATACGCAGTATTTT	CASSTQGRTDTQYF
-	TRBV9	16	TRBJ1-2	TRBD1	TGTGCCAGCAGCGTAGAGGGGGCTACAGGGAATAGTGGCTACACCTTC	CASSVEGATGNSGYTF
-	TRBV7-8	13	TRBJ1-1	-	TGTGCCAGCAGTTCAGTACAGGGAACTGAAGCTTTCTTT	CASSSVQGTEAFF
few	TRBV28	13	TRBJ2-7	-	TGTGCCAGCAAGGGGGGCAGCTCCTACGAGCAGTACTTC	CASKGGSSYEQYF
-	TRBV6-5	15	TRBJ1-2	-	TGTGCCAGCCAGCCCGCTCCCGCAAGACACTATGGCTACACCTTC	CASQPAPARHYGYTF
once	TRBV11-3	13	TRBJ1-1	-	TGTGCCAGCAGCTTAGAATCTCGGCACCCCGCTTTCTTT	CASSLESRHPAFF
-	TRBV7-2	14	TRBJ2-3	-	TGTGCCAGCAGCTTATGGGGGCTCACAGATACGCAGTATTTT	CASSLWGLTDTQYF
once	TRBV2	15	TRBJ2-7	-	TGTGCCAGCCAAAGGGTCGCAGGATCCTCCTACGAGCAGTACTTC	CASQRVAGSSYEQYF
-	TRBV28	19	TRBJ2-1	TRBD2	TGTGCCAGCAGTTTATGGAGCGGGCTAGCGGGAACCTCCTACAATGAGCAGTTCTTC	CASSLWSGLAGTSYNEQFF
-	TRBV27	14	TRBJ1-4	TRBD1	TGTGCCAGCAGCTCCGGGACAGGGTATGAAAAACTGTTTTTT	CASSSGTGYEKLFF
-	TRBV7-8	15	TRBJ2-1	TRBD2	TGTGCCAGCAGCCCTATAGCGGGGACCTACAATGAGCAGTTCTTC	CASSPIAGTYNEQFF
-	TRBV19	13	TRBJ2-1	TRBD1	TGTGCCAGTAGTATCAGGGGGCAGGATGAGCAGTTCTTC	CASSIRGQDEQFF
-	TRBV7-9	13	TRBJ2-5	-	TGTGCCAGCAGCCCCCGCCTCCAAGAGACCCAGTACTTC	CASSPRLQETQYF
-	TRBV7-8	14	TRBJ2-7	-	TGTGCCAGCAGCTTAATCGGCGGGAAATACGAGCAGTACTTC	CASSLIGGKYEQYF
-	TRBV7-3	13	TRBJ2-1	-	TGTGCCAGCAGCTTAACAGGAAACAATGAGCAGTTCTTC	CASSLTGNNEQFF
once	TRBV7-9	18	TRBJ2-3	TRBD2	TGTGCCAGCAGCTCAAATCAACAGCGGGAGTACAGCACAGATACGCAGTATTTT	CASSSNQQREYSTDTQYF
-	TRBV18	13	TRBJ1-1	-	TGTGCCAGCTCCCCCCTGCGGGACGGTGAAGCTTTCTTT	CASSPLRDGEAFF
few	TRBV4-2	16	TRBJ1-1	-	TGTGCCAGCAGCCACCTAGGAGGGACCTCGAACACTGAAGCTTTCTTT	CASSHLGGTSNTEAFF
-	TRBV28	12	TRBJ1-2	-	TGTGCCAGCAGTTCAGCCTTTGGAGGCTACACCTTC	CASSSAFGGYTF
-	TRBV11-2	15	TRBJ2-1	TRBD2	TGTGCCAGCAGCCCCCGGGTAGCGGGGTACAATGAGCAGTTCTTC	CASSPRVAGYNEQFF
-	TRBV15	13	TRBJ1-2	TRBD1	TGTGCCACCAGCCGGACAGGCGTTTATGGCTACACCTTC	CATSRTGVYGYTF
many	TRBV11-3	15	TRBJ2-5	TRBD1	TGTGCCAGCAGCTCTTATGACCAGGGGGTCGAGACCCAGTACTTC	CASSSYDQGVETQYF
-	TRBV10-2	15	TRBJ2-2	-	TGCGCCAGCAGTGAGACTAGAAGGAACACCGGGGAGCTGTTTTTT	CASSETRRNTGELFF
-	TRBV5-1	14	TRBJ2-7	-	TGCGCCAGCAGCTTGGGTCCGGGGGATAGGGAGCAGTACTTC	CASSLGPGDREQYF
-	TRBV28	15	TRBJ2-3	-	TGTGCCAGCAGTTTAGCGGAAACTAGCACAGATACGCAGTATTTT	CASSLAETSTDTQYF
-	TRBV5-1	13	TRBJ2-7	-	TGCGCCAGCAGCTTTTATAAGTCCTACGAGCAGTACTTC	CASSFYKSYEQYF
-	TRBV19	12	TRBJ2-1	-	TGTGCCAGTAGCAATTGGAGCAAGGAGCAGTTCTTC	CASSNWSKEQFF
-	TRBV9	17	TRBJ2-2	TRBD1	TGTGCCAGCAGCCCGGGGCAGGGGGTTTTTACCACCGGGGAGCTGTTTTTT	CASSPGQGVFTTGELFF
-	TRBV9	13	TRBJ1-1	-	TGTGCCAGCAGCGTAGGGGCGGCTACTGAAGCTTTCTTT	CASSVGAATEAFF
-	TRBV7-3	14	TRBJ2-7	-	TGTGCCAGCAGCTTAATGCCGGGATTATACGAGCAGTACTTC	CASSLMPGLYEQYF
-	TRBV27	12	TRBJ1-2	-	TGTGCCAGCCGTCCGGACGTGGGTGGCTACACCTTC	CASRPDVGGYTF
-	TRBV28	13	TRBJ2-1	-	TGTGCCAGCAGACCGGGGGCCTACAATGAGCAGTTCTTC	CASRPGAYNEQFF
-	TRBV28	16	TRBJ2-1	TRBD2	TGTGCCAGCAGTCGACCTCTAGCGGGATTGTACAATGAGCAGTTCTTC	CASSRPLAGLYNEQFF
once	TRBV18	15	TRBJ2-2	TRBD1	TGTGCCAGTTCCAGGGACAGGGCGAACACCGGGGAGCTGTTTTTT	CASSRDRANTGELFF
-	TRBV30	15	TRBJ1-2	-	TGTACCTGGAGTCTACCATACACACTAAACTATGGCTACACCTTC	CTWSLPYTLNYGYTF
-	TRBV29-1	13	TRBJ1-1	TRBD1	TGCAGTGGTGGCTCGGACAGGGGCACTGAAGCTTTCTTT	CSGGSDRGTEAFF
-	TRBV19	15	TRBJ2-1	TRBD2	TGTGCCAGTAGTACCGGGACTAGCGGGAGTAATGAGCAGTTCTTC	CASSTGTSGSNEQFF
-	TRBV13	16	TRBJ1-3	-	TGTGCCAGCAGCTTAGGCGGTCCCAGCTCTGGAAACACCATATATTTT	CASSLGGPSSGNTIYF
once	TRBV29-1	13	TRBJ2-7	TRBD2	TGCAGCGTCAGGACTAGCGGGAGCTACGAGCAGTACTTC	CSVRTSGSYEQYF
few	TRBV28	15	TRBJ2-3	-	TGTGCCAGCAGTTTATCAGGGCCCTCTCCTGATACGCAGTATTTT	CASSLSGPSPDTQYF
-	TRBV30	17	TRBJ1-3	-	TGTGCCTGGACTTACGCCGACAGTTACCGCCCTGGAAACACCATATATTTT	CAWTYADSYRPGNTIYF
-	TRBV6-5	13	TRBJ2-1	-	TGTGCCAGCAGTTACCGCTACTACAATGAGCAGTTCTTC	CASSYRYYNEQFF
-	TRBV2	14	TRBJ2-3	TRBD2	TGTGCCAGCAGTGCGGGACTAAATCCTAATACGCAGTATTTT	CASSAGLNPNTQYF
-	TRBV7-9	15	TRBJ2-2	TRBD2	TGTGCCAGCAGAGGAAAAGCGGGAGGTTCGGGGGAGCTGTTTTTT	CASRGKAGGSGELFF